Following are 5 T cell receptor beta chains from one sample sequenced in a study of shared clonotypes between healthy human individuals. The table came from immunoSEQ multiplex PCR; TCRdb's copy has only in-frame clones and leaves some out. Among 800,000 to 950,000 clones, just over 95% were seen once, and the ten largest hold less than 0.25%. Naive-designated CD8 cells lacked CD45RO, were positively enriched for CCR7, and omitted terminally differentiated effector memory CD45RA+ cells. Source material: naive CD8+ T cells sorted from blood. These TCRs come from a man younger than 40 in good health.

The chain employs TRBV27 and TRBJ2-2; possible D gene TRBD1, 5 bases. V lost 6 bases, J lost 6 bases, and 17 bases lay in between. Germline-derived CDR1 and CDR2 are MNHEY and SMNVEV (reference sequence). This CDR3 contains 15 residues. The CDR3 nucleotides read TGTGCCAGCAGGCCCCCCATAGGGGTTGCCGGGGAGCTGTTTTTT. Translating gives CASRPPIGVAGELFF.

This clone was detected once. CDR3 in amino acids: CASSLDSRQGFYEQYF. The CDR3, as DNA: TGTGCCAGCAGCTTAGACTCCCGACAGGGATTCTACGAGCAGTACTTC. The chain is built from TRBV7-8 and TRBJ2-7, with 7 nucleotides matching TRBD1. This CDR3 contains 16 residues. Trimming took 1 base from V and 3 from J; bases not matched to a gene: 9. Germline V CDR1 and CDR2: SGHVS, FQNEAQ.

For this clone: The same CDR3 arises from other DNA sequences in this sample as well. The chain couples TRBV7-9 to TRBJ2-7; 8 bases agree with TRBD1. The CDR3 length is 15 residues. Unmatched junction bases numbered 8, after V lost 4 bases and J lost 3 bases. Looked up from germline, CDR1 is SEHNR and CDR2 is FQNEAQ (reference sequence). The CDR3 reads CASSSGQGVSYEQYF. The CDR3 bases are TGTGCCAGCAGCTCCGGACAGGGAGTAAGCTACGAGCAGTACTTC.

The rearrangement uses TRBV7-2 and TRBJ1-5; D gene uncertain. V lost 1 base, J lost 2 bases, and 9 bases lay in between. From germline, CDR1 is SGHTA and CDR2 FQGNSA. This CDR3 spans 15 amino acids. In DNA form, the CDR3 reads TGTGCCAGCAGCTTAGGCGCAGGAGGCAATCAGCCCCAGCATTTT. Its translation is CASSLGAGGNQPQHF.

The J gene is TRBJ2-5, the V gene TRBV11-2, with 12 positions matching TRBD2. From germline, CDR1 is SGHAT and CDR2 FQNNGV. V lost 0 bases and J lost 1; bases outside the gene matches: 3. This CDR3 comprises 17 residues. The CDR3 DNA is TGTGCCAGCAGCTTAGACGGACTAGCGGGGCCCCAAGAGACCCAGTACTTC. Its translation: CASSLDGLAGPQETQYF.